These 7 T cell receptor beta chains were sequenced from one sample in a study of blood T cells in healthy people across ages. A second PCR, run for about 7 to 11 cycles, used a sample-barcoded 5' primer plus a J-beta primer mix. TCRdb re-derived calls from the 5' RACE reads in MiXCR, one entry per CDR3 protein. The sample contains some 850,000 distinct CDR3 sequences, 20% to 30% of which appear only once. These data also featured in a second study, about T cells of mothers and their children.

The sequenced sample was blood. Receptor source: a boy aged 5-17 years in good health.

At least ten counts were recorded for this clonotype. V usage is TRBV5-6 and J usage is TRBJ2-7, with a tentative D call TRBD1 (6 bases). The CDR3 length is 11 residues. Germline CDR1 reads SGHDT; CDR2 reads YYEEEE. V gave up 5 bases and J gave up 6 bases, with 9 bases separating them. DNA for the CDR3: TGTGCCAGCAGTTTACAGGGCGAGCAGTACTTC. This translates into CASSLQGEQYF.

The J gene is TRBJ1-2, the V gene TRBV6-5; perhaps TRBD1 as D (6 bases). The V and J ends lost 6 bases and 7 bases respectively, with 15 bases between them. Germline assignment: CDR1 MNHEY and CDR2 SVGAGI. This CDR3 is built from 13 residues. CDR3 sequence (DNA): TGTGCCAGCAGCCCCGGGGGGCCCTCTGGCTACACCTTC. Its translation is CASSPGGPSGYTF.

The V and J genes are TRBV4-1 and TRBJ2-7, with a weak D call TRBD1 (6 bases). The germline CDR1 and CDR2 sequences are MGHRA and YSYEKL. V was shortened by 2 bases and J by 5 bases, with 19 bases between the two germline ends. There are 16 residues in the CDR3. In nucleotides, the CDR3 is TGCGCCAGCAGCCAAAGAGGGGCACAGGGTGTCGACGAGCAGTACTTC. Translation: CASSQRGAQGVDEQYF.

This chain joins TRBV27 and TRBJ2-7, with a possible D match to TRBD1 (7 bases). From germline, CDR1 is MNHEY and CDR2 SMNVEV (reference sequence). Between the trimmed V and J ends, which lost 6 bases and 2 bases, there was a span of 14 bases. This CDR3 spans 14 amino acids. The CDR3 loop is CASRRGQLPYEQYF. The CDR3 DNA is TGTGCCAGCAGGCGGGGACAGCTCCCCTACGAGCAGTACTTC.

This clonotype appeared many times. This chain connects TRBV5-1 to TRBJ2-5, with D possibly being TRBD2 (6 bases). Germline V gene data show CDR1 as SGHRS and CDR2 as YFSETQ. Trimming pared 0 bases from V and 5 bases from J, leaving 8 bases between. CDR3 length: 13 amino acids. CDR3 protein: CASSLDAGETQYF. CDR3 sequence (DNA): TGCGCCAGCAGCTTGGATGCGGGGGAGACCCAGTACTTC.

This clonotype was seen only a few times. The chain carries TRBV11-2 and TRBJ2-7, with D perhaps TRBD1 or TRBD2 (5 bases each). CDR3 length: 15 amino acids. Trimming took off 6 bases at V and 0 bases at J, with 15 bases between the two ends. Germline lookup yields CDR1 SGHAT and CDR2 FQNNGV. In nucleotides, the CDR3 is TGTGCCAGCAGGGCCCCGGGACGGAGCTCCTACGAGCAGTACTTC. Translated: CASRAPGRSSYEQYF.

This clonotype was observed a few times. The chain uses TRBV12-3 or TRBV12-4 and TRBJ1-1; D is unresolved. CDR3 length: 13 amino acids. Trimming took off 6 bases at V and 4 bases at J, with 12 bases between the two ends. For the CDR3, the DNA is TGTGCCAGCAGCCTCGGGGAGGGCACTGAAGCTTTCTTT. Its protein is CASSLGEGTEAFF.